This entry describes one T cell receptor (beta chain). Its specificity is unknown. The sample is drawn from a study of cytomegalovirus exposure and HLA in healthy donors. Across the study: An earlier analysis found some 100 million unique TCR beta sequences from about 190 million T cells. HLA-typed donors were the source of around 87 million unique TCRs, which an early data release held. Caucasian-associated ancestry cluster membership applied to 75% to 85% of nearly 400 genotyped donors.

Per germline, CDR1 SGHRS and CDR2 YFSETQ. This CDR3 contains 12 residues. The germline V and J ends were trimmed by 3 bases and 2 bases, with 5 bases remaining between them. Points from the study as a whole: Productive rates of about 87% or about 30% were seen for most TCR beta V segments in an earlier analysis.

Use of 60 Vbeta and 13 Jbeta primers characterized the PCR. TCRdb's copy holds only in-frame clones and misses some; the assay was immunoSEQ multiplex PCR. The table has about 110,000 clones, 69% seen once; the top ten hold 3.2%. The chain uses TRBV5-1 and TRBJ1-2; D is uncertain. The sequence derives from a young man in good health and CMV-seronegative. The sequencing sample was made of PBMCs. This CDR3 reads CASSSRNYGYTF. The CDR3 nucleotides read TGCGCCAGCAGCTCACGGAACTATGGCTACACCTTC.